The clone carrying this T cell receptor beta chain appeared many times. The data stem from a study of T cells after yellow fever vaccination. Across the whole study: SMART-Seq v4 Ultra Low Input handled preparation of low-cell-number fractions. General study results and limits: Post-booster samples contained most primary-vaccination clones (about 96% CD4, about 87% CD8). Contaminants from the bulk population, in the form of abundant clonotypes, could be found in FACS-sorted repertoires.

TCRdb re-analysed the 5' RACE reads in MiXCR, keeping a single row per CDR3 protein. Counted here are roughly 96,000 distinct CDR3 sequences, approximately 8.4% occurring once; the ten biggest clones make up approximately 16%. Germline loops: CDR1 LNHNV, CDR2 YYDKDF (reference sequence). There are 16 residues in the CDR3. Trimming stripped 2 bases from V and 8 bases from J, with 18 bases between. V and J are TRBV15 and TRBJ1-4; D unresolved. Material: CD8+ T cells not binding an NS4B(214-222) dextramer, sorted from PBMCs, obtained more than 13 days after the first yellow fever vaccination. The origin of this receptor is a man aged 18 to 35 who received the YFV17D yellow fever vaccine. This chain's CDR3 is CATSRPWAGAEEKLFF. The CDR3 region has the DNA TGTGCCACCAGCAGACCCTGGGCGGGCGCCGAAGAAAAACTGTTTTTT.